This T cell receptor beta chain was obtained from a study of identical twins. There are 14 residues in the CDR3. The V end lost 4 bases, the J end lost 4 bases, and 11 bases lay between the germline ends. Germline CDR1 and CDR2: PRHDT and FYEKMQ (reference sequence). This clonotype was detected many times. Using its own MiXCR run on the 5' RACE reads, TCRdb lists one record per CDR3 protein. The repertoire holds more than 650,000 distinct CDR3 sequences, with roughly 6% as singletons. The sequence was obtained from a young man in good health. Sequencing input: naive T cells sorted from blood. The rearrangement links TRBV13 to TRBJ2-1; D gene unclear. As DNA, the CDR3 is TGTGCCAGCAGCTCCCACACCGCGTACAATGAGCAGTTCTTC. It yields the protein CASSSHTAYNEQFF.